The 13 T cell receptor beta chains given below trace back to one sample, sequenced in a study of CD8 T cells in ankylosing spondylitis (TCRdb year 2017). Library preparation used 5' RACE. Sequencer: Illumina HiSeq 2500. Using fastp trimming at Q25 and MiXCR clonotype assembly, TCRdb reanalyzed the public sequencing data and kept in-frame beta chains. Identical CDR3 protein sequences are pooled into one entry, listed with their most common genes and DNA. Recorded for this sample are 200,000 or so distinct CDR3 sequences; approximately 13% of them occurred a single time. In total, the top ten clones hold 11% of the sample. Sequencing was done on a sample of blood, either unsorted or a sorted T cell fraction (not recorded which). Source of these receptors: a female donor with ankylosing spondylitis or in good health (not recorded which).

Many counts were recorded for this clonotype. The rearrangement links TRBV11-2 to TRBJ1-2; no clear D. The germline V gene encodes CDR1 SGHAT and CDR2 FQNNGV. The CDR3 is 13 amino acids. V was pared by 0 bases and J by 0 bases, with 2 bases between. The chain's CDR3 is CASSLDTNYGYTF. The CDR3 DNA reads TGTGCCAGCAGCTTAGACACTAACTATGGCTACACCTTC.

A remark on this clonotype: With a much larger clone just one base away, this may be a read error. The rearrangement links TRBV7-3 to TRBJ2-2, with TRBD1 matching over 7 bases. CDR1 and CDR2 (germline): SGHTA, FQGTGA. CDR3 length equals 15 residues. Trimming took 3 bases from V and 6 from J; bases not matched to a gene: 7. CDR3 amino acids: CASSFDREGSGELFF. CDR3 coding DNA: TGTGCCAGCAGCTTTGACAGGGAAGGGTCCGGGGAGCTGTTTTTT.

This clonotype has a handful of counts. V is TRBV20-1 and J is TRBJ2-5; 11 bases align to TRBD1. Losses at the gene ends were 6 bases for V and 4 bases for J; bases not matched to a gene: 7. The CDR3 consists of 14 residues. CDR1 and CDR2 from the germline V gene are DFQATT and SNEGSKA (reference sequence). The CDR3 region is CSAKRTGGRETQYF. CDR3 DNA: TGCAGTGCCAAAAGGACAGGGGGCCGAGAGACCCAGTACTTC.

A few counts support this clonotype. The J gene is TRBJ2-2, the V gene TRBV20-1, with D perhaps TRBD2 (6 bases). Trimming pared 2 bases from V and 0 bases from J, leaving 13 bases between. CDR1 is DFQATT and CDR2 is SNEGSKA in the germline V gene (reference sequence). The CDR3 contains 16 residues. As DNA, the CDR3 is TGCAGTGCTAGACGCACCGGGACTCCGAACACCGGGGAGCTGTTTTTT. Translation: CSARRTGTPNTGELFF.

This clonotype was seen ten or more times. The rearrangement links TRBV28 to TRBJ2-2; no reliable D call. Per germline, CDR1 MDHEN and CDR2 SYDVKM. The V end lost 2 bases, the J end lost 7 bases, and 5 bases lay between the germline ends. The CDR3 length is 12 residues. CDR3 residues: CASSLRGGELFF. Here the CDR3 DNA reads TGTGCCAGCAGTTTACGAGGCGGGGAGCTGTTTTTT. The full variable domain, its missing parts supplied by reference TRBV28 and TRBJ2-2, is DVKVTQSSRYLVKRTGEKVFLECVQDMDHENMFWYRQDPGLGLRLIYFSYDVKMKEKGDIPEGYSVSREKKERFSLILESASTNQTSMYLCASSLRGGELFFGEGSRLTVL.

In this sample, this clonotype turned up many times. CDR3 coding DNA: TGTGCCAGCAGTTGGGCAGATACGCAGTATTTT. The encoded protein is CASSWADTQYF. The gene calls are TRBV12-3 or TRBV12-4 and TRBJ2-3; D remains unclear. The CDR3 is made up of 11 amino acids. V lost 4 bases to trimming and J lost 4 bases, with 3 bases between them.

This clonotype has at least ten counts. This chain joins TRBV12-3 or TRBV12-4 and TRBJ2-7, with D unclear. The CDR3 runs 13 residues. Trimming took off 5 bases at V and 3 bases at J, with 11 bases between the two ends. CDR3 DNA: TGTGCCAGCAGTGGCACTGAGAGCTACGAGCAGTACTTC. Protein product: CASSGTESYEQYF.

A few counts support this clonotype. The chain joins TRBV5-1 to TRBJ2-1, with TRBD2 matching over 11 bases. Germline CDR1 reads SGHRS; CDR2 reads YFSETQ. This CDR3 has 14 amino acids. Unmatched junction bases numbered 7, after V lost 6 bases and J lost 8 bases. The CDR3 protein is CASTGTSGIHEQFF. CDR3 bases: TGCGCCAGCACCGGGACTAGCGGCATCCATGAGCAGTTCTTC.

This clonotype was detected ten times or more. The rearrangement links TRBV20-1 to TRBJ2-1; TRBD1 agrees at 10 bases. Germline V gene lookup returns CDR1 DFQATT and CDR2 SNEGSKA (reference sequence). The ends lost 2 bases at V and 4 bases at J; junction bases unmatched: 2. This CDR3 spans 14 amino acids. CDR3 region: CSARRTGGYNEQFF. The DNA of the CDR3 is TGCAGTGCTAGAAGGACAGGGGGATACAATGAGCAGTTCTTC.

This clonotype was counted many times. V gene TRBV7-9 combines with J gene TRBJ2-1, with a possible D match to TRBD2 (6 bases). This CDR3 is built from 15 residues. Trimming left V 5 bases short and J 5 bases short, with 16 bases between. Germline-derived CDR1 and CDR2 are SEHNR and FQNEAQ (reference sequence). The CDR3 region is CASSLGGSGDNEQFF. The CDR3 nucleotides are TGTGCCAGCAGCCTCGGGGGTTCGGGCGACAATGAGCAGTTCTTC. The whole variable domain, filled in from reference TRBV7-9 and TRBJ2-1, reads DTGVSQNPRHKITKRGQNVTFRCDPISEHNRLYWYRQTLGQGPEFLTYFQNEAQLEKSRLLSDRFSAERPKGSFSTLEIQRTEQGDSAMYLCASSLGGSGDNEQFFGPGTRLTVL.

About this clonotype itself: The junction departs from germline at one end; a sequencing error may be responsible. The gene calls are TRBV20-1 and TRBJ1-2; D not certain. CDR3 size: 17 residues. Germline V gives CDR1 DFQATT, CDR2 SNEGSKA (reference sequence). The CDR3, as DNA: TGCTGTGCTAGAGTAGAGGGCAGCCGGACCTTTAACTATGGCTACACCTTC. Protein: CCARVEGSRTFNYGYTF.

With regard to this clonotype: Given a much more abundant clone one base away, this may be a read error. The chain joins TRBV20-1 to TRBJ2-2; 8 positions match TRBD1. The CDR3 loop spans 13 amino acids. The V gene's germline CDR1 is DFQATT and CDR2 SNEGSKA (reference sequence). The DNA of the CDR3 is TGCAGTGCTAGAGATATCCCGACAGGGGAGCCGTTTTTT. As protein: CSARDIPTGEPFF.

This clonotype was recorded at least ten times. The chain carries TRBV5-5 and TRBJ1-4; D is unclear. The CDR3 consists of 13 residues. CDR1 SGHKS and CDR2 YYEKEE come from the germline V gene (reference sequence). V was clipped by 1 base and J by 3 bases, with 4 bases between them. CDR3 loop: CASSLLPNEKLFF. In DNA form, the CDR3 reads TGTGCCAGCAGCTTGCTGCCTAATGAAAAACTGTTTTTT.